What follows is one T cell receptor (beta chain) and its context. Its antigen is not identified. This specimen belongs to a study of cytomegalovirus exposure and HLA in healthy donors. Looking at the study overall: Unique TCRs numbering roughly 85 million, obtained from HLA-typed donors, made up an early data release.

Study-level results: A later analysis reportedly found fewer N-insertions in an Asian-associated ancestry cluster than the approximately 700-donor mean. HLA restriction was apparent for most CMV-associated TCR beta chains in a later analysis.

Trimming pared 3 bases from V and 1 base from J, leaving 13 bases between. Germline loops: CDR1 SGHRS, CDR2 YFSETQ. The CDR3 is made up of 15 amino acids. 13 Jbeta primers and 60 Vbeta primers were used for the PCR. Assay: immunoSEQ multiplex PCR; the TCRdb copy retains only in-frame clones and omits some. Among about 140,000 clones listed, 82% were seen once. The chain links TRBV5-1 to TRBJ1-1; perhaps TRBD1 as D (5 bases). The receptor's source is a male donor in good health and CMV-seronegative. What was sequenced was PBMCs. CDR3 loop: CASSSRQIRNTEAFF. For the CDR3, the DNA is TGCGCCAGCAGCTCCCGACAGATACGGAACACTGAAGCTTTCTTT.